The rows below give T cell receptor beta chains drawn from one sample of a study of T cells after yellow fever vaccination. TCRdb reprocessed the 5' RACE reads with MiXCR, giving one entry per CDR3 protein. This table has 250,000 to 400,000 distinct CDR3 sequences, over 4% appearing once. The sample in question was PBMCs, obtained 5 days after the yellow fever booster vaccination. Receptors were obtained from a man aged 18-30 years who received the YFV17D yellow fever vaccine. Each CDR3 is given with its conserved first and last residue. The order of the fields is clone size, D gene, J gene, V gene, CDR3 protein, CDR3 DNA. A D gene is named only where the DNA matches it firmly. Clone size is stated in some rows and not others, as once, few, many or a class when expanded.

abundance: many
d_gene: -
j_gene: TRBJ2-1
v_gene: TRBV29-1
CDR3aa: CSVDMGALTDEQFF
CDR3nt: TGCAGCGTTGATATGGGGGCCCTGACTGATGAGCAGTTCTTC

abundance: many
d_gene: -
j_gene: TRBJ1-1
v_gene: TRBV6-2/TRBV6-3
CDR3aa: CASSYFREAFF
CDR3nt: TGTGCCAGCAGTTACTTTCGTGAAGCTTTCTTT

abundance: few
d_gene: TRBD2
j_gene: TRBJ2-1
v_gene: TRBV5-1
CDR3aa: CASSGLAGGDEQFF
CDR3nt: TGCGCCAGCAGCGGGCTAGCGGGGGGGGATGAGCAGTTCTTC

abundance: -
d_gene: -
j_gene: TRBJ1-2
v_gene: TRBV20-1
CDR3aa: CSARVLLDSLRGYTF
CDR3nt: TGCAGTGCTAGGGTCCTCTTGGACAGTCTCCGAGGCTACACCTTC

abundance: few
d_gene: TRBD1
j_gene: TRBJ1-2
v_gene: TRBV5-6
CDR3aa: CASSLPDRGYTF
CDR3nt: TGTGCCAGCAGCTTGCCGGACAGGGGCTACACCTTC

abundance: once
d_gene: -
j_gene: TRBJ2-3
v_gene: TRBV11-3
CDR3aa: CASSQGARVGTDKQYF
CDR3nt: TGTGCCAGCAGCCAAGGGGCCAGGGTGGGCACAGATAAGCAGTATTTT

abundance: few
d_gene: -
j_gene: TRBJ1-4
v_gene: TRBV7-2
CDR3aa: CASSFGPTNEKLFF
CDR3nt: TGTGCCAGCAGCTTCGGTCCAACTAATGAAAAACTGTTTTTT

abundance: -
d_gene: -
j_gene: TRBJ2-1
v_gene: TRBV19
CDR3aa: CASSAGTGGYEQFF
CDR3nt: TGTGCCAGTAGTGCCGGGACGGGCGGGTATGAGCAGTTCTTC

abundance: many
d_gene: TRBD1
j_gene: TRBJ2-2
v_gene: TRBV20-1
CDR3aa: CTTQQGADGELFF
CDR3nt: TGCACCACCCAACAGGGGGCCGACGGGGAGCTGTTTTTT

abundance: -
d_gene: TRBD1
j_gene: TRBJ2-7
v_gene: TRBV19
CDR3aa: CASSVRGTGYEQYF
CDR3nt: TGTGCCTCTTCAGTACGCGGGACAGGTTACGAGCAGTACTTC

abundance: many
d_gene: -
j_gene: TRBJ1-4
v_gene: TRBV11-2
CDR3aa: CASSLEAGRGIPFF
CDR3nt: TGTGCCAGCAGCTTAGAGGCAGGCAGAGGAATTCCGTTTTTT

abundance: -
d_gene: -
j_gene: TRBJ2-7
v_gene: TRBV7-2
CDR3aa: CASSSQPGEFYEQYF
CDR3nt: TGTGCCAGCAGCTCACAACCGGGGGAGTTCTACGAGCAGTACTTC

abundance: few
d_gene: TRBD1
j_gene: TRBJ1-1
v_gene: TRBV7-8
CDR3aa: CASSLETGERGEAFF
CDR3nt: TGTGCCAGCAGCTTAGAAACAGGGGAACGAGGTGAAGCTTTCTTT

abundance: few
d_gene: -
j_gene: TRBJ2-1
v_gene: TRBV24-1
CDR3aa: CATSDINEQFF
CDR3nt: TGTGCCACCAGTGATATCAATGAGCAGTTCTTC

abundance: few
d_gene: -
j_gene: TRBJ2-7
v_gene: TRBV7-6
CDR3aa: CASSLEASSTYEQYF
CDR3nt: TGTGCCAGCAGCTTAGAGGCCTCGAGTACCTACGAGCAGTACTTC

abundance: many
d_gene: -
j_gene: TRBJ2-3
v_gene: TRBV5-6
CDR3aa: CASSWGTTDTQYF
CDR3nt: TGTGCCAGCAGCTGGGGGACCACAGATACGCAGTATTTT

abundance: few
d_gene: -
j_gene: TRBJ2-7
v_gene: TRBV5-1
CDR3aa: CASSLGPGYEQYF
CDR3nt: TGCGCCAGCAGCTTGGGTCCGGGGTACGAGCAGTACTTC

abundance: many
d_gene: -
j_gene: TRBJ1-2
v_gene: TRBV20-1
CDR3aa: CSAPGIRYGYTF
CDR3nt: TGCAGTGCCCCGGGGATAAGATATGGCTACACCTTC

abundance: many
d_gene: TRBD1
j_gene: TRBJ1-4
v_gene: TRBV7-9
CDR3aa: CASSLTIRRTGNEKLFF
CDR3nt: TGTGCCAGCAGCTTAACGATAAGGCGGACAGGGAATGAAAAACTGTTTTTT

abundance: few
d_gene: -
j_gene: TRBJ2-1
v_gene: TRBV3-1
CDR3aa: CASSRGGGGNEQFF
CDR3nt: TGTGCCAGCAGCCGGGGTGGGGGAGGAAATGAGCAGTTCTTC

abundance: -
d_gene: -
j_gene: TRBJ1-3
v_gene: TRBV5-1
CDR3aa: CASSLGSVTGNTIYF
CDR3nt: TGCGCCAGCAGCTTGGGGAGCGTAACTGGAAACACCATATATTTT

abundance: few
d_gene: TRBD1
j_gene: TRBJ2-2
v_gene: TRBV7-2
CDR3aa: CASSPWTGNTGELFF
CDR3nt: TGTGCCAGCAGCCCTTGGACAGGGAACACCGGGGAGCTGTTTTTT

abundance: many
d_gene: -
j_gene: TRBJ1-3
v_gene: TRBV6-6
CDR3aa: CASRAALSGNTIYF
CDR3nt: TGTGCCAGCCGGGCGGCCCTCTCTGGAAACACCATATATTTT

abundance: many
d_gene: -
j_gene: TRBJ1-4
v_gene: TRBV12-3/TRBV12-4
CDR3aa: CASRVSTNEKLFF
CDR3nt: TGTGCCAGCAGGGTGTCAACTAATGAAAAACTGTTTTTT

abundance: few
d_gene: -
j_gene: TRBJ1-1
v_gene: TRBV5-1
CDR3aa: CASSQGLRAAREAFF
CDR3nt: TGCGCCAGCAGCCAAGGGTTAAGGGCCGCACGTGAAGCTTTCTTT

abundance: -
d_gene: -
j_gene: TRBJ2-2
v_gene: TRBV7-2
CDR3aa: CASSPQWGGELFF
CDR3nt: TGTGCCAGCAGCCCACAGTGGGGCGGGGAGCTGTTTTTT

abundance: many
d_gene: TRBD2
j_gene: TRBJ2-1
v_gene: TRBV20-1
CDR3aa: CSASKPGLLNEQFF
CDR3nt: TGCAGTGCTAGCAAGCCGGGACTACTCAATGAGCAGTTCTTC

abundance: many
d_gene: TRBD2
j_gene: TRBJ2-3
v_gene: TRBV7-2
CDR3aa: CASSPSGGAEDTQYF
CDR3nt: TGTGCCAGCAGTCCTAGCGGGGGGGCTGAAGATACGCAGTATTTT

abundance: few
d_gene: -
j_gene: TRBJ1-1
v_gene: TRBV13
CDR3aa: CASSAPQGDPNTEAFF
CDR3nt: TGTGCCAGCAGCGCCCCACAAGGGGACCCGAACACTGAAGCTTTCTTT

abundance: -
d_gene: -
j_gene: TRBJ2-1
v_gene: TRBV11-3
CDR3aa: CASSSQINEQFF
CDR3nt: TGTGCCAGCAGCTCACAGATCAATGAGCAGTTCTTC

abundance: few
d_gene: -
j_gene: TRBJ1-4
v_gene: TRBV4-1
CDR3aa: CASSQDQSPIGEKLFF
CDR3nt: TGCGCCAGCAGCCAAGATCAATCCCCTATTGGTGAAAAACTGTTTTTT

abundance: -
d_gene: -
j_gene: TRBJ2-1
v_gene: TRBV6-6
CDR3aa: CASSASRPVTTYNEQFF
CDR3nt: TGTGCCAGCAGTGCCTCCAGGCCGGTGACTACCTACAATGAGCAGTTCTTC

abundance: -
d_gene: TRBD2
j_gene: TRBJ2-2
v_gene: TRBV20-1
CDR3aa: CSARLAGATGELFF
CDR3nt: TGCAGTGCTAGACTAGCGGGGGCGACCGGGGAGCTGTTTTTT

abundance: -
d_gene: -
j_gene: TRBJ1-6
v_gene: TRBV4-3
CDR3aa: CASSQRGPHEGNSPLHF
CDR3nt: TGCGCCAGCAGCCAACGAGGCCCACACGAGGGCAATTCACCCCTCCACTTT

abundance: few
d_gene: TRBD2
j_gene: TRBJ2-1
v_gene: TRBV20-1
CDR3aa: CSVTAGGRFGEQFF
CDR3nt: TGCAGTGTCACGGCGGGGGGCCGGTTCGGTGAGCAGTTCTTC

abundance: few
d_gene: -
j_gene: TRBJ2-3
v_gene: TRBV29-1
CDR3aa: CSVEFDTQYF
CDR3nt: TGCAGCGTTGAGTTTGATACGCAGTATTTT

abundance: -
d_gene: -
j_gene: TRBJ1-5
v_gene: TRBV9
CDR3aa: CASSVEEGMEQPQHF
CDR3nt: TGTGCCAGCAGCGTAGAAGAAGGGATGGAGCAGCCCCAGCATTTT

abundance: many
d_gene: -
j_gene: TRBJ2-7
v_gene: TRBV4-2
CDR3aa: CASSPPGDEQYF
CDR3nt: TGTGCCAGCAGCCCCCCCGGGGACGAGCAGTACTTC

abundance: -
d_gene: -
j_gene: TRBJ2-5
v_gene: TRBV10-3
CDR3aa: CAISVGASQETQYF
CDR3nt: TGTGCCATCAGTGTGGGGGCGTCCCAAGAGACCCAGTACTTC

abundance: many
d_gene: -
j_gene: TRBJ2-3
v_gene: TRBV6-1
CDR3aa: CASSRALSTDTQYF
CDR3nt: TGTGCCAGCAGTCGGGCCTTAAGCACAGATACGCAGTATTTT

abundance: few
d_gene: TRBD1
j_gene: TRBJ2-1
v_gene: TRBV14
CDR3aa: CASSPLGQGALDEQFF
CDR3nt: TGTGCCAGCAGCCCCTTGGGACAGGGGGCCCTCGATGAGCAGTTCTTC

abundance: few
d_gene: TRBD1
j_gene: TRBJ1-1
v_gene: TRBV2
CDR3aa: CAQLKGQVGSTEAFF
CDR3nt: TGTGCTCAGCTGAAAGGACAGGTGGGGAGCACTGAAGCTTTCTTT

abundance: -
d_gene: -
j_gene: TRBJ1-6
v_gene: TRBV5-5
CDR3aa: CASSSVPYNSPLHF
CDR3nt: TGTGCCAGCAGCTCTGTACCCTATAATTCACCCCTCCACTTT

abundance: few
d_gene: TRBD1
j_gene: TRBJ2-5
v_gene: TRBV5-1
CDR3aa: CASSLASGQSLGETQYF
CDR3nt: TGCGCCAGCAGCTTGGCTTCGGGACAGTCCCTGGGGGAGACCCAGTACTTC

abundance: many
d_gene: -
j_gene: TRBJ2-5
v_gene: TRBV7-9
CDR3aa: CASSIPSAQETQYF
CDR3nt: TGTGCCAGCAGCATCCCTAGCGCACAAGAGACCCAGTACTTC

abundance: -
d_gene: TRBD2
j_gene: TRBJ2-1
v_gene: TRBV29-1
CDR3aa: CSVPGGASSYNEQFF
CDR3nt: TGCAGCGTCCCCGGGGGGGCCAGCTCCTACAATGAGCAGTTCTTC

abundance: few
d_gene: -
j_gene: TRBJ1-2
v_gene: TRBV29-1
CDR3aa: CSVVWGNYGYTF
CDR3nt: TGCAGCGTTGTCTGGGGAAACTATGGCTACACCTTC

abundance: -
d_gene: -
j_gene: TRBJ2-5
v_gene: TRBV4-1
CDR3aa: CASSQKGWETQYF
CDR3nt: TGCGCCAGCAGCCAAAAAGGGTGGGAGACCCAGTACTTC

abundance: few
d_gene: -
j_gene: TRBJ1-1
v_gene: TRBV29-1
CDR3aa: CSVAREVVNTEAFF
CDR3nt: TGCAGCGTTGCCCGGGAGGTAGTCAACACTGAAGCTTTCTTT

abundance: few
d_gene: -
j_gene: TRBJ1-2
v_gene: TRBV7-2
CDR3aa: CASSLPLRATGYTF
CDR3nt: TGTGCCAGCAGCTTACCCTTGAGGGCCACGGGCTACACCTTC

abundance: few
d_gene: -
j_gene: TRBJ1-3
v_gene: TRBV12-3/TRBV12-4
CDR3aa: CAVGPSSGNTIYF
CDR3nt: TGTGCCGTGGGACCAAGCTCTGGAAACACCATATATTTT

abundance: many
d_gene: -
j_gene: TRBJ2-5
v_gene: TRBV7-2
CDR3aa: CASSFQGKETQYF
CDR3nt: TGTGCCAGCAGCTTTCAGGGGAAGGAGACCCAGTACTTC

abundance: -
d_gene: TRBD1
j_gene: TRBJ1-2
v_gene: TRBV2
CDR3aa: CASSLLLGQVVF
CDR3nt: TGTGCCAGCAGTCTCTTGCTTGGACAGGTAGTGTTC